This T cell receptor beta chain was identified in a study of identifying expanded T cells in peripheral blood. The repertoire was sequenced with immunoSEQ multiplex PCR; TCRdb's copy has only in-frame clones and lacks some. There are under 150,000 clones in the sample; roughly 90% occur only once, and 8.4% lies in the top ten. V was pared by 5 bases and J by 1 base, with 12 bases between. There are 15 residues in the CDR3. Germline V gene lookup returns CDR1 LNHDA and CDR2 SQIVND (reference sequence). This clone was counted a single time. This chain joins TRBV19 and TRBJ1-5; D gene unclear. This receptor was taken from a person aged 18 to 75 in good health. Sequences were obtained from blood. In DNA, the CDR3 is TGTGCCAGTAGTTTTATAGGTGGGAGCAATCAGCCCCAGCATTTT. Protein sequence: CASSFIGGSNQPQHF.